The subject of this entry is one T cell receptor (beta chain). This entry belongs to a study of cytomegalovirus exposure and HLA in healthy donors. J gave up 8 bases and V 4 bases, and 8 bases lay outside the gene matches. This CDR3 is 14 amino acids long. Germline loops: CDR1 MDHEN, CDR2 SYDVKM. 60 Vbeta and 13 Jbeta primers were used in PCR. Sequencing used immunoSEQ multiplex PCR; TCRdb keeps in-frame clones, though not all of them. The sample includes about 140,000 clones, approximately 82% of them seen just once. The specimen was PBMCs. This chain uses TRBV28 with TRBJ1-1; 9 nucleotides line up with TRBD1. The clonotype comes from a man between 18 and 29 years old in good health and CMV-seropositive. CDR3 region: CASSSDRGGLEAFF. CDR3 coding DNA: TGTGCCAGCAGTTCCGACAGGGGGGGTCTAGAAGCTTTCTTT.